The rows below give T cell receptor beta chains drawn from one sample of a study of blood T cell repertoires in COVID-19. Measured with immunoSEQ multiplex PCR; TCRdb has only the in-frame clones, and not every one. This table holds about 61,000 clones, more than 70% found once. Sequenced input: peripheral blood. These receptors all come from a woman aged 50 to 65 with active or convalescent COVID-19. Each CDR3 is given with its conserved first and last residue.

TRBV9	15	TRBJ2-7	CASSLTGTSSYEQYF
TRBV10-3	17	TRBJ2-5	CAIGSSSGLGGQETQYF
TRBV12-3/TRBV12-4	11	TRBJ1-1	CASSFGGEAFF
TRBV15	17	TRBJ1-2	CATSRTRQLAANYGYTF
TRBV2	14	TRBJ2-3	CASSLAWSTDTQYF
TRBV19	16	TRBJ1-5	CASSSRQGESNQPQHF
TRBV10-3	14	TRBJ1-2	CAISEDSPVYGYTF
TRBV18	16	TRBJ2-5	CASSPPYIGQKETQYF
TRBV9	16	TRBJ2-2	CASSVDPGRNTGELFF
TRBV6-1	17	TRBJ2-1	CASSEGEGQGVLLEQFF
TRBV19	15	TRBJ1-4	CASSVPGPLQEKLFF
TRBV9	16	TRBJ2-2	CASSFGLVGNTGELFF
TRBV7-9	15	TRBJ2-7	CASSKTSGNGDEQYF
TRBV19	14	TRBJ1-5	CASSSGERDQPQHF
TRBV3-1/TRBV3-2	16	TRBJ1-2	CASSHPRDRPSGGYTF
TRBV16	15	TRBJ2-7	CASSQGSDSGYEQYF
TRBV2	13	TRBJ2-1	CASSEYRNNEQFF